This TCR beta chain comes out of a study of OX40 agonist ivuxolimab in advanced cancers. Across the study: Intravenous ivuxolimab at 0.01 to 10 mg/kg was given to patients every 2 weeks.

Generated by immunoSEQ multiplex PCR, the TCRdb table keeps only in-frame clones and is missing some. The profile shows some 41,000 clones, more than 85% of them singletons. Samples were taken at baseline and on day 1 of cycles 4 and 7. This CDR3 comprises 14 residues. Germline assignment: CDR1 SGHTA and CDR2 FQGTGA. The V and J ends lost 1 base and 1 base respectively, with 7 bases between them. J is TRBJ1-1 and V is TRBV7-3; no clear D. Sample: CD4+ or CD8+ T cells sorted from blood, taken in a trial of the OX40 agonist ivuxolimab. This TCR was sampled from an adult with an advanced solid tumor such as melanoma, head and neck, liver or kidney cancer. This chain's CDR3 is CASSLNNKNTEAFF. The CDR3 bases are TGTGCCAGCAGCTTAAACAATAAGAACACTGAAGCTTTCTTT. The complete variable domain, with remaining parts taken from reference TRBV7-3 and TRBJ1-1, reads GAGVSQTPSNKVTEKGKYVELRCDPISGHTALYWYRQSLGQGPEFLIYFQGTGAADDSGLPNDRFFAVRPEGSVSTLKIQRTERGDSAVYLCASSLNNKNTEAFFGQGTRLTVV.